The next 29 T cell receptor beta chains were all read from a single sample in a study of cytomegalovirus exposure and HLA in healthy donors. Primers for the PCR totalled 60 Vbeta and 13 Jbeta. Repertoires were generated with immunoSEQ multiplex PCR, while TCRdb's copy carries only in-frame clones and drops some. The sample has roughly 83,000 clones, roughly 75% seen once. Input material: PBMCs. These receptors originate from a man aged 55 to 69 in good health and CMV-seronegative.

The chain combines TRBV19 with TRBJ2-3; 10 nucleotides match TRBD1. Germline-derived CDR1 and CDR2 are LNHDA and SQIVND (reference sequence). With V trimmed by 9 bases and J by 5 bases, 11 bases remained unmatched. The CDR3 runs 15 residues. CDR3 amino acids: CASRRQGAQVDTQYF. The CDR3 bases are TGTGCCAGCCGCCGACAGGGGGCGCAGGTAGATACGCAGTATTTT.

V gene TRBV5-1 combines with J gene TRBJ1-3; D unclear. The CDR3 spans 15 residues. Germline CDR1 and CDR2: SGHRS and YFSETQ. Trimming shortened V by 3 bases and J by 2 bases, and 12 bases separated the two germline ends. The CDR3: CASSSGAAAGNTIYF. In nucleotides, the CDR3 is TGCGCCAGCAGCTCGGGTGCGGCTGCTGGAAACACCATATATTTT.

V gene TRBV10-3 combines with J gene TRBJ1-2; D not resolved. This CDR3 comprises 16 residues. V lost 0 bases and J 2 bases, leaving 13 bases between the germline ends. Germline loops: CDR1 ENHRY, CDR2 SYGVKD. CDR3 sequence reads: CAISESGGRTNYGYTF. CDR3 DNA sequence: TGTGCCATCAGTGAGTCTGGAGGCCGGACGAACTATGGCTACACCTTC.

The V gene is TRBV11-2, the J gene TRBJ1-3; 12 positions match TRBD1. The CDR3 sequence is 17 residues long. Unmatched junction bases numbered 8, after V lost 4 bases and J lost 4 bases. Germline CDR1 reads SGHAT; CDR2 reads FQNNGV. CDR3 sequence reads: CASSSGVGTGGGNTIYF. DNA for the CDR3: TGTGCCAGCAGCTCAGGGGTCGGGACAGGGGGCGGAAACACCATATATTTT. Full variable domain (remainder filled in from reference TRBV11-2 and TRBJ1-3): EAGVAQSPRYKIIEKRQSVAFWCNPISGHATLYWYQQILGQGPKLLIQFQNNGVVDDSQLPKDRFSAERLKGVDSTLKIQPAKLEDSAVYLCASSSGVGTGGGNTIYFGEGSWLTVV.

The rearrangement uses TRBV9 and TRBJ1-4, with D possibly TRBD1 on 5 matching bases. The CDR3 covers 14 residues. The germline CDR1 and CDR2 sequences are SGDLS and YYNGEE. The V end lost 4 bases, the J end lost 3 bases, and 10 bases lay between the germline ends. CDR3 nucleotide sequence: TGTGCCAGCAGCACAGGCGGGGCTAATGAAAAACTGTTTTTT. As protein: CASSTGGANEKLFF.

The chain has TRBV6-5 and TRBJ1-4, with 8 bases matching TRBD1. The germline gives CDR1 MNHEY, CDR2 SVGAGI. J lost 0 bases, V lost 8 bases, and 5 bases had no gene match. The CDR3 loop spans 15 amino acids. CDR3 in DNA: TGTGCCAGCCGAGACAGGGGTGCAACTAATGAAAAACTGTTTTTT. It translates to CASRDRGATNEKLFF.

The CDR3 is CASSRGRSGELFF. The CDR3 DNA is TGTGCCAGCTCCAGGGGGCGAAGCGGGGAGCTGTTTTTT. The gene calls are TRBV11-2 and TRBJ2-2; 8 bases map to TRBD1. V was pared by 8 bases and J by 7 bases, with 6 bases of the junction left unmatched. Germline V CDR1 and CDR2: SGHAT, FQNNGV. The CDR3 consists of 13 residues.

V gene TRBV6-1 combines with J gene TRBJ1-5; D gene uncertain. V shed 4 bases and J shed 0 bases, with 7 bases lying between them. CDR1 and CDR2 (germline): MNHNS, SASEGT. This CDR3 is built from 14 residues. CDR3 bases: TGTGCCAGCAGTGGGGCTTATAGCAATCAGCCCCAGCATTTT. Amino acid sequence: CASSGAYSNQPQHF.

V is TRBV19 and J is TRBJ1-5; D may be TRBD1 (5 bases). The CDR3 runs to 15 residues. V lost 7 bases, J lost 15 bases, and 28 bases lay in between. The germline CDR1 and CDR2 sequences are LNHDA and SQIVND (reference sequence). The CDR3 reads CASIQTTGGTGSLHF. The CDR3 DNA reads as TGTGCCAGTATCCAAACTACGGGGGGGACGGGGAGCTTGCATTTT.

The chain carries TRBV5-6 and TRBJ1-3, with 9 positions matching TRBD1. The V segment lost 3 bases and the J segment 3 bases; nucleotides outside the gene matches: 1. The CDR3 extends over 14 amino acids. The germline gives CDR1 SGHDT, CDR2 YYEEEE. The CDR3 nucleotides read TGTGCCAGCAGCTGGACAGGGGTTGGAAACACCATATATTTT. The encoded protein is CASSWTGVGNTIYF.

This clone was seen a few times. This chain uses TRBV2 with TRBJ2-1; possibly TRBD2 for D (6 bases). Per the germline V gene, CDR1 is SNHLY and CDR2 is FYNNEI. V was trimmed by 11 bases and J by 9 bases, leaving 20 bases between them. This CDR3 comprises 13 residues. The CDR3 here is CAAQTLAGSEQFF. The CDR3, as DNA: TGTGCCGCTCAGACACTAGCTGGTAGTGAGCAGTTCTTC.

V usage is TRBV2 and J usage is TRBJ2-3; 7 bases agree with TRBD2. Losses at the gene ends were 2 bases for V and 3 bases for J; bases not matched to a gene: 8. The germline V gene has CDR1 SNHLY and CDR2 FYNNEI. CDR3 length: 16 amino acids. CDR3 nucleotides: TGTGCCAGCAGTGAATATGGGGGAGGGTCTACAGATACGCAGTATTTT. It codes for CASSEYGGGSTDTQYF.

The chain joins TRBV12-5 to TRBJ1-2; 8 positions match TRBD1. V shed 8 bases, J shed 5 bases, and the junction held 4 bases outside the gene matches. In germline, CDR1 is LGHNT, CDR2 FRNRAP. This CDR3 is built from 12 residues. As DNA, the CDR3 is TGTGCTAGTAGCGACAGGGGTTATGGCTACACCTTC. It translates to CASSDRGYGYTF.

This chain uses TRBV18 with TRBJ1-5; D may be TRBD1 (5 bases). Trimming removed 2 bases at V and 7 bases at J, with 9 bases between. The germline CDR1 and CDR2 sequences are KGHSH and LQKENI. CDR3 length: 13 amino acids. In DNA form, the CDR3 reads TGTGCCAGCTCACCAGACAGCTCCCAGCCCCAGCATTTT. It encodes CASSPDSSQPQHF. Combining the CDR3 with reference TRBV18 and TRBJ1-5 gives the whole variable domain NAGVMQNPRHLVRRRGQEARLRCSPMKGHSHVYWYRQLPEEGLKFMVYLQKENIIDESGMPKERFSAEFPKEGPSILRIQQVVRGDSAAYFCASSPDSSQPQHFGDGTRLSIL.

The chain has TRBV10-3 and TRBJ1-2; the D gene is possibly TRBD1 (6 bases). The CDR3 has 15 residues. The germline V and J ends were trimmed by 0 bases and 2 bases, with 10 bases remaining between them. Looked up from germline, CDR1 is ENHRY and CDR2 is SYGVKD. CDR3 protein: CAISESGGQNYGYTF. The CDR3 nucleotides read TGTGCCATCAGTGAGTCAGGAGGACAGAACTATGGCTACACCTTC.

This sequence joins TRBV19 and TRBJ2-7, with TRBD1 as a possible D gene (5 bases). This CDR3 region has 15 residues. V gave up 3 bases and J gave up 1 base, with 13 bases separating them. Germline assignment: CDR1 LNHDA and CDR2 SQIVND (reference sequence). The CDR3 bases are TGTGCCAGTAGTATCCCCGGCAGGGCTTCCTACGAGCAGTACTTC. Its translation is CASSIPGRASYEQYF.

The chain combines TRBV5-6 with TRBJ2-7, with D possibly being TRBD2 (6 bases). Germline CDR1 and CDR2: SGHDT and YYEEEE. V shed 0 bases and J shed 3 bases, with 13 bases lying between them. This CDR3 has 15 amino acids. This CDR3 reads CASSLAGTSVYEQYF. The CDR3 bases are TGTGCCAGCAGCTTGGCCGGGACTTCAGTCTACGAGCAGTACTTC.

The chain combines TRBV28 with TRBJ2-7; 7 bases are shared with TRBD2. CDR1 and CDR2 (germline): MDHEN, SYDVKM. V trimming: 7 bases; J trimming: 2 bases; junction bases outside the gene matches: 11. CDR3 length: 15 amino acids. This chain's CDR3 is CASNGGSGDTYEQYF. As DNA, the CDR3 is TGTGCCAGCAACGGAGGGAGCGGGGATACCTACGAGCAGTACTTC.

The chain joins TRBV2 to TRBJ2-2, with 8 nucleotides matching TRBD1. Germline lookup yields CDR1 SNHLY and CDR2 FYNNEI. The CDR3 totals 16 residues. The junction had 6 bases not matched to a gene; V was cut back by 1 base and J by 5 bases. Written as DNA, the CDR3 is TGTGCCAGCAGTGAAGTTCCCAGGGGGCGAACCGGGGAGCTGTTTTTT. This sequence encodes CASSEVPRGRTGELFF.

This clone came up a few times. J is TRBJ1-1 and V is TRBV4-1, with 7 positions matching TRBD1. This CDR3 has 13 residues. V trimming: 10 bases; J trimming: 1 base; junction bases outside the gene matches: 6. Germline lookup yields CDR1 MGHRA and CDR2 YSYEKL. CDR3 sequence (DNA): TGCGCCACTCGACAGGGCAGGAACACTGAAGCTTTCTTT. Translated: CATRQGRNTEAFF.

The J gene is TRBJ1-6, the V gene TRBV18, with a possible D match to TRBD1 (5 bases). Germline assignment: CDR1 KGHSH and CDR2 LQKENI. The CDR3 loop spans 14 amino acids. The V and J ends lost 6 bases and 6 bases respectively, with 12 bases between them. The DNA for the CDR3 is TGTGCCAGCTCCCCCAGGGTCTCTAATTCACCCCTCCACTTT. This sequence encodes CASSPRVSNSPLHF.

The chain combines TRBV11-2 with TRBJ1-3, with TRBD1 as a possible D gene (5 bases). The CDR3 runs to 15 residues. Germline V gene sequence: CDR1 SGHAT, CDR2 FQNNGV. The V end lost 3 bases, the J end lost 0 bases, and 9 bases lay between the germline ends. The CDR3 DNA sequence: TGTGCCAGCAGCTTGGACATCCTCTCTGGAAACACCATATATTTT. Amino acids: CASSLDILSGNTIYF.

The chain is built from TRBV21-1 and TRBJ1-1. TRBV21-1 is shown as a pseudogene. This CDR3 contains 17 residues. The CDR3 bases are TGTGCCAGCAGCACTAGGGGCTTCGGGGGGTCGAGCACTGAAGCTTTCTTT. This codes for CASSTRGFGGSSTEAFF.

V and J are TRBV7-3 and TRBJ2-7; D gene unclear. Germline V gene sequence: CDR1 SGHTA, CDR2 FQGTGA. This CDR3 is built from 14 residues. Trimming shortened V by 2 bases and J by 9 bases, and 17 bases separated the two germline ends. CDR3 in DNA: TGTGCCAGCAGCTTAGACCCCCTGGAAGCGCGGCAGTACTTC. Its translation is CASSLDPLEARQYF.

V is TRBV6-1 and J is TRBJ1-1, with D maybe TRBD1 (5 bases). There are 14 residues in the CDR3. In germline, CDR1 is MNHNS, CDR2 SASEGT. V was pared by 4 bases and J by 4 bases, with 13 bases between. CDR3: CASSATGLGTEAFF. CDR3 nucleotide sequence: TGTGCCAGCAGTGCCACAGGCCTCGGCACTGAAGCTTTCTTT.

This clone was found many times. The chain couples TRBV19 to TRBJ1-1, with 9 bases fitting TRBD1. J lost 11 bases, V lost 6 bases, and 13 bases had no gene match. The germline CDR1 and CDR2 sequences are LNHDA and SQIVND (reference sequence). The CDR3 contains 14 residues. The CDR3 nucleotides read TGTGCCAGTAGCGAGACAGGGGGGTGGTTGGGCGCTTTCTTT. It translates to CASSETGGWLGAFF.

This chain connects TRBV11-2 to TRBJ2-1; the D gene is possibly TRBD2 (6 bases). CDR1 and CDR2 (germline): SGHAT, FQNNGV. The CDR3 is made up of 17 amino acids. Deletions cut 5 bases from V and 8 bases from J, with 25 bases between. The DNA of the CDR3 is TGTGCCAGCAGCGACACATACCGGGACTCCCCGACATATGAGCAGTTCTTC. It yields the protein CASSDTYRDSPTYEQFF.

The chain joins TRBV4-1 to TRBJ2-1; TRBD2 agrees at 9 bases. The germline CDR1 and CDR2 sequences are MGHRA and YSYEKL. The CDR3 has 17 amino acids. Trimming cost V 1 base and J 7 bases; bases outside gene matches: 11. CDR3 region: CASSQGMGGGARNEQFF. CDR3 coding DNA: TGCGCCAGCAGCCAAGGAATGGGCGGGGGGGCAAGGAATGAGCAGTTCTTC.

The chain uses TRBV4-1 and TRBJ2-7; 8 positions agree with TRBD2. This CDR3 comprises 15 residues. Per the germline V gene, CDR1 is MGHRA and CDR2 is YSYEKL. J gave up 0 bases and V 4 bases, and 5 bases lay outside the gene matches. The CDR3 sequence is CASSPSGRSSYEQYF. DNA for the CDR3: TGCGCCAGCAGCCCTAGCGGGCGAAGCTCCTACGAGCAGTACTTC.